This T cell receptor (beta chain) was recovered during a study of OX40 agonist ivuxolimab in advanced cancers. Study background: Participants could have had prior anti-PD-1, anti-PD-L1 or anti-CTLA-4 therapy, and roughly 40% had some.

As for this clone: As yet, its antigen is unknown.

Germline-derived CDR1 and CDR2 are SQVTM and ANQGSEA. The V gene lost 2 bases and the J gene lost 4 bases, with 14 bases spanning the gap. The CDR3 sequence is 15 residues long. Study findings and constraints: Among the lowest levels of clonal expansion were found in partial responders at 0.1-3.0 mg/kg. Relative to CD4+ cells, CD8+ T cells on average had more expanded clones.

Clones were sequenced by immunoSEQ multiplex PCR, and TCRdb holds only the in-frame ones, with some missing. The sample has around 22,000 clones; roughly 88% are singletons. The rearrangement uses TRBV29-1 and TRBJ2-2, with a tentative D call TRBD1 (6 bases). The sequence was obtained from an adult with an advanced solid tumor such as melanoma, head and neck, liver or kidney cancer. The sample consisted of CD4+ or CD8+ T cells sorted from blood, taken in a trial of the OX40 agonist ivuxolimab. The DNA for the CDR3 is TGCAGCGTTGAATGGTCAGGGGCAGGCACCGGGGAGCTGTTTTTT. Translation gives CSVEWSGAGTGELFF.